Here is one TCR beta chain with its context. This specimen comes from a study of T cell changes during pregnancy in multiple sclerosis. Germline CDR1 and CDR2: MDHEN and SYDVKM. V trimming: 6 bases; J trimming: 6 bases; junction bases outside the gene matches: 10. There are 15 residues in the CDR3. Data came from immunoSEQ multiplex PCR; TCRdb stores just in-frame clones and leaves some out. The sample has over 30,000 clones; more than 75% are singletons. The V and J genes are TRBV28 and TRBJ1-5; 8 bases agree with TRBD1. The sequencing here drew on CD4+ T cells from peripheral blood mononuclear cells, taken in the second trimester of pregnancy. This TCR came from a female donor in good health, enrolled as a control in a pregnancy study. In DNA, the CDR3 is TGTGCCAGCAGCATGGACAGGGTGACGGGTCAGCCCCAGCATTTT. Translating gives CASSMDRVTGQPQHF.